The rows below give T cell receptor beta chains drawn from one sample of a study of PD-L1 blockade in urothelial cancer. Profiling relied on immunoSEQ multiplex PCR, and the TCRdb table lists in-frame clones only, not all of them. The sample holds approximately 110,000 clones; approximately 90% are singletons and the top ten take approximately 3.8%. Sequenced material: PBMCs, taken around atezolizumab (anti-PD-L1) treatment. Receptors originate from a man in his 60s with urothelial cancer. CDR3s include the opening cysteine and the closing phenylalanine or tryptophan. Each record gives: V gene, D gene, J gene, clone size, CDR3 DNA, CDR3 protein. The D gene is left open where the match is weak. Not all rows give a size; the values are once, few, many and, for expanded clones, a class.

TRBV28	TRBD1	TRBJ2-5	NA	TGTGCCAGCAGTTTCGACAGGGGCCAAGAGACCCAGTACTTC	CASSFDRGQETQYF
TRBV28	TRBD1	TRBJ2-1	NA	TGTGCCAGCAGTCCGACGCGGGACAGGGGGAGTGGGGAGCAGTTCTTC	CASSPTRDRGSGEQFF
TRBV30	NA	TRBJ2-5	NA	TGTGCCTGGGCGATCGAAACCGGGACTTCAGAGACCCAGTACTTC	CAWAIETGTSETQYF
TRBV5-1	TRBD1	TRBJ2-5	NA	TGCGCCAGCAGCTGGGACAGCCAAGAGACCCAGTACTTC	CASSWDSQETQYF
TRBV18	TRBD1	TRBJ1-2	NA	TGTGCCAGCTCACAGGGACAGGCTCGCGAGGGCCTCTTC	CASSQGQAREGLF
TRBV6-5	NA	TRBJ2-7	once	TGTGCCAGCAGGGCGACGGGACACAGGGAGCAGTACTTC	CASRATGHREQYF
TRBV19	NA	TRBJ2-5	NA	TGTGCCAGTAGTATGGGGCCGCTCCAAGAGACCCAGTACTTC	CASSMGPLQETQYF
TRBV7-6	NA	TRBJ2-6	NA	TGTGCCAGCAGCCCGATCGCGGATTCTGGGGCCAACGTCCTGACTTTC	CASSPIADSGANVLTF
TRBV28	NA	TRBJ1-1	NA	TGTGCCAGCAGTCCACAGGGTGGGAACACTGAAGCTTTCTTT	CASSPQGGNTEAFF
TRBV7-2	NA	TRBJ2-5	NA	TGTGCCAGCAGCTTAGTATCTAGCCGGGAGACCCAGTACTTC	CASSLVSSRETQYF
TRBV29-1	TRBD1	TRBJ2-7	NA	TGCAGCACTGGACAGGGGGCAGACGAGCAGTACTTC	CSTGQGADEQYF
TRBV28	TRBD2	TRBJ2-2	NA	TGTGCCAGCAGCCCAGCGGGGTTGGAGACCGGGGAGCTGTTTTTT	CASSPAGLETGELFF
TRBV23-1	NA	TRBJ2-7	once	TGCGCCAGGTCGTGCGGCGAGCAGTACTTC	CARSCGEQYF
TRBV7-9	TRBD1	TRBJ2-2	few	TGTGCCAGCAGCTCGACAGGGGGTTACACCGGGGAGCTGTTTTTT	CASSSTGGYTGELFF
TRBV19	TRBD1	TRBJ2-3	NA	TGTGCCAGTAGAAACAGGGGGCGAGGAGCAGATACGCAGTATTTT	CASRNRGRGADTQYF
TRBV6-1	TRBD2	TRBJ2-5	NA	TGTGCCAGCAGTGGACGGACTAGCGGGGGGACGTACCAAGAGACCCAGTACTTC	CASSGRTSGGTYQETQYF